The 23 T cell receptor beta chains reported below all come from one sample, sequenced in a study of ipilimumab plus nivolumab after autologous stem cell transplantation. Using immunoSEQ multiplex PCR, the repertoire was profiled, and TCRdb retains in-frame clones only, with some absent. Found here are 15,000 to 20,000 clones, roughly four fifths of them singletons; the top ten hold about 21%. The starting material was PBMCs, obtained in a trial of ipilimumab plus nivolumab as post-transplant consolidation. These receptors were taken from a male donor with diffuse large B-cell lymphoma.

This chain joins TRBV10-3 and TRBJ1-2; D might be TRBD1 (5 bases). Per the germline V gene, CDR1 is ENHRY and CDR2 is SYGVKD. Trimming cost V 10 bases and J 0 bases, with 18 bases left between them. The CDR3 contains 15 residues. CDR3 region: CASTNLRESNYGYTF. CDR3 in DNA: TGTGCCAGTACAAATCTCAGGGAATCTAACTATGGCTACACCTTC.

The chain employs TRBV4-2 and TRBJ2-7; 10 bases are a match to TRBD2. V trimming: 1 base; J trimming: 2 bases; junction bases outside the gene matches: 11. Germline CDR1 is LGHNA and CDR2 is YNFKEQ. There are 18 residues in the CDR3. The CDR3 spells CASSQGPSGGNKAYEQYF. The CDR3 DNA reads TGTGCCAGCAGCCAAGGACCTAGCGGGGGAAATAAAGCCTACGAGCAGTACTTC.

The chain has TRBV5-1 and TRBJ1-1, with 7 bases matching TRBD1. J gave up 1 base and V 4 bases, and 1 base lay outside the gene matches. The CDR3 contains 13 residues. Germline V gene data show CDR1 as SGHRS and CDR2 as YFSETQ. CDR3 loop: CASSRGPNTEAFF. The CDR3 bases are TGCGCCAGCAGCAGGGGGCCGAACACTGAAGCTTTCTTT.

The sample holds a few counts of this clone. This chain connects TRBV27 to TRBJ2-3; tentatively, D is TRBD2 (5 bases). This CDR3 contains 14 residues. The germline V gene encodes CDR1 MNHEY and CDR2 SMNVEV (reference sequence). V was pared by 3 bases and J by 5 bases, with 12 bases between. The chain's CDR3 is CASSFDPGLDTQYF. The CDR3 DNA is TGTGCCAGCAGTTTTGACCCGGGGTTAGATACGCAGTATTTT.

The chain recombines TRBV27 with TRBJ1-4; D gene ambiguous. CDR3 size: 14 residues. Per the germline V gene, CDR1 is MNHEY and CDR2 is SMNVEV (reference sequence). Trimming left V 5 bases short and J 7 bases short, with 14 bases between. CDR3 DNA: TGTGCCAGCAGTCCCATAGGGCTAGGTGAAAAACTGTTTTTT. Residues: CASSPIGLGEKLFF. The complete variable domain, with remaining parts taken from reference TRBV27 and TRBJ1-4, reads EAQVTQNPRYLITVTGKKLTVTCSQNMNHEYMSWYRQDPGLGLRQIYYSMNVEVTDKGDVPEGYKVSRKEKRNFPLILESPSPNQTSLYFCASSPIGLGEKLFFGSGTQLSVL.

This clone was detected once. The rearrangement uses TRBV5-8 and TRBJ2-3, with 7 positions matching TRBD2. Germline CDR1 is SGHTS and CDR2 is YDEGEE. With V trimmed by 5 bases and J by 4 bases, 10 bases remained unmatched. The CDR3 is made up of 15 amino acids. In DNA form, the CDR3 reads TGTGCCAGCAGTGGAGGCGGGGGAAGGCCAGATACGCAGTATTTT. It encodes CASSGGGGRPDTQYF.

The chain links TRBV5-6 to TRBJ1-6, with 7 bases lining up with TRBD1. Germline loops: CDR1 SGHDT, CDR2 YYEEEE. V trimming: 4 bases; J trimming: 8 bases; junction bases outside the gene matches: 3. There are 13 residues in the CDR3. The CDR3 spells CASSPGTDSPLHF. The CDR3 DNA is TGTGCCAGCAGCCCGGGGACAGATTCACCCCTCCACTTT.

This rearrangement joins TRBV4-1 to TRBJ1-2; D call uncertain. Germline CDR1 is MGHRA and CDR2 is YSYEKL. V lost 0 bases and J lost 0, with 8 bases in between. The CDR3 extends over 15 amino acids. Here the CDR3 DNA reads TGCGCCAGCAGCCAAGATTTGTTCGCTAACTATGGCTACACCTTC. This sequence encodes CASSQDLFANYGYTF.

The CDR3 spells CASSFPTIGTSGAPSYEQYF. The DNA of the CDR3 is TGTGCCAGCAGTTTCCCGACTATTGGGACTAGCGGGGCTCCCTCCTACGAGCAGTACTTC. The chain carries TRBV28 and TRBJ2-5; TRBD2 aligns across 13 bases. TRBJ2-7 matches the DNA end more closely, so the J call is doubtful. CDR1 is MDHEN, CDR2 SYDVKM, per germline. The CDR3 has 20 residues.

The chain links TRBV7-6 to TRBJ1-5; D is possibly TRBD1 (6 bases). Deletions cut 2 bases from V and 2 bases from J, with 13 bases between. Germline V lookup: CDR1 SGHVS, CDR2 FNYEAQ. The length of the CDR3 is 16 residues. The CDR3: CASSLMQQGGNQPQHF. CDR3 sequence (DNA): TGTGCCAGCAGCTTAATGCAACAGGGAGGCAATCAGCCCCAGCATTTT.

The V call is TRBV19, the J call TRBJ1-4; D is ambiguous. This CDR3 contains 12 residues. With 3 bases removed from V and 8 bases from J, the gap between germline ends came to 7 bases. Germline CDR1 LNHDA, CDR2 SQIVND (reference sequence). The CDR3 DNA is TGTGCCAGTAGTATGGGCCTAGAAAAACTGTTTTTT. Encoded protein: CASSMGLEKLFF.

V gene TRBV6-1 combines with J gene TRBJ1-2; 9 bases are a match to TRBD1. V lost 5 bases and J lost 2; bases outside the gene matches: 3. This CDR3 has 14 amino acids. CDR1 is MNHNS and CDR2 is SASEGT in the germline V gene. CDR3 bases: TGTGCCAGCAGTACCGGGACAGGGAACTATGGCTACACCTTC. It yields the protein CASSTGTGNYGYTF.

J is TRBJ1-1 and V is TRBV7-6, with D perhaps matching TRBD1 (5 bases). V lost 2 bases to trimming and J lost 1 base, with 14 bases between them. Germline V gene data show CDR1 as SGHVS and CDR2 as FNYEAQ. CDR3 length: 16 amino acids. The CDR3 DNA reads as TGTGCCAGCAGCTTATGGGATCGGACACCGAACACTGAAGCTTTCTTT. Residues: CASSLWDRTPNTEAFF.

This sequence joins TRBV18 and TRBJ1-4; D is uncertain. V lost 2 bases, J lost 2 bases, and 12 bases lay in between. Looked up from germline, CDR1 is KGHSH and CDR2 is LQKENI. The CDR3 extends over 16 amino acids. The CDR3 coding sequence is TGTGCCAGCTCACCAGTCGGAGGCGGGACTAATGAAAAACTGTTTTTT. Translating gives CASSPVGGGTNEKLFF.

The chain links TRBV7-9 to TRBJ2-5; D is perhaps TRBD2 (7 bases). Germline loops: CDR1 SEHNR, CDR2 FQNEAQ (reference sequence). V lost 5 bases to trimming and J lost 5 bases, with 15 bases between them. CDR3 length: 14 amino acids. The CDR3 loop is CASSPRGAWETQYF. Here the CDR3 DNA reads TGTGCCAGCAGCCCCCGGGGGGCGTGGGAGACCCAGTACTTC.

CDR3 DNA: TGTGCCAGCAGCTTTGACGGTAACACTGAAGCTTTCTTT. Protein product: CASSFDGNTEAFF. The rearrangement links TRBV7-6 to TRBJ1-1; D is unresolved. Germline V gene lookup returns CDR1 SGHVS and CDR2 FNYEAQ. The CDR3 sequence is 13 residues long. Trimming stripped 3 bases from V and 2 bases from J, with 7 bases between.

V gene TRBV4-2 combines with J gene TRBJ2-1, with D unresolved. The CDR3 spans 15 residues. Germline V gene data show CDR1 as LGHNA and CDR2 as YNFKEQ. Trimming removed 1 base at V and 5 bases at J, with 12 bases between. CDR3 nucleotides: TGTGCCAGCAGCCAAGGGTTTGTTGGAAACAATGAGCAGTTCTTC. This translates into CASSQGFVGNNEQFF.

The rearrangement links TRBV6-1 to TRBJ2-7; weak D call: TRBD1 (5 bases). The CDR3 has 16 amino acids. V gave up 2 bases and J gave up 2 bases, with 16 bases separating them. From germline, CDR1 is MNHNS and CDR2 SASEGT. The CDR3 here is CASSETWGRATYEQYF. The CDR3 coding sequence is TGTGCCAGCAGTGAAACCTGGGGCAGAGCTACCTACGAGCAGTACTTC.

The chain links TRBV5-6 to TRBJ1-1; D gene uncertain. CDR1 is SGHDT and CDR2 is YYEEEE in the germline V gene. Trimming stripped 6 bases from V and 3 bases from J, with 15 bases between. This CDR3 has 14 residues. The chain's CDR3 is CASTRVGGYTEAFF. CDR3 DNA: TGTGCCAGCACTAGGGTGGGTGGGTACACTGAAGCTTTCTTT.

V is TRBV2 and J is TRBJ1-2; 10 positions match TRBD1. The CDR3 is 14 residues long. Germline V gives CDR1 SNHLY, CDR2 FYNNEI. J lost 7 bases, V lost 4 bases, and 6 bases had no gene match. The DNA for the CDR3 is TGTGCCAGCAGTGGACAGGGGGCATCCTTTGGCTACACCTTC. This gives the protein CASSGQGASFGYTF.

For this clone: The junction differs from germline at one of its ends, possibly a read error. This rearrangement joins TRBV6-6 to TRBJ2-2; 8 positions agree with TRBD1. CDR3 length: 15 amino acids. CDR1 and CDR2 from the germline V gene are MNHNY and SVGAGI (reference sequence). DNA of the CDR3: TGTGCCAGCAGTTACCCCGACAGGGGCCACCGGGGAGCTGTTTTT. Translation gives CASSYPDRGHRGAVF.

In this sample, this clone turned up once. The CDR3 nucleotides read TGTGCCAGCAGCTTGGGAGGGACTACTGAGACCCAGTACTTC. Protein: CASSLGGTTETQYF. This chain joins TRBV5-4 and TRBJ2-5; TRBD2 agrees at 7 bases. From germline, CDR1 is SGHNT and CDR2 YYREEE (reference sequence). The CDR3 sequence is 14 residues long. The V gene end was trimmed by 0 bases and the J gene end by 5 bases; junction bases not matched to a gene: 4.

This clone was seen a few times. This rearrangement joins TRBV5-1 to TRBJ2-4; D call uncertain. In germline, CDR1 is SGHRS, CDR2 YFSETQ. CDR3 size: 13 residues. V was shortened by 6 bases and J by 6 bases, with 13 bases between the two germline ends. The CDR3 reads CASTHLATNIQYF. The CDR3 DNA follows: TGCGCCAGCACTCACCTGGCTACAAACATTCAGTACTTC.